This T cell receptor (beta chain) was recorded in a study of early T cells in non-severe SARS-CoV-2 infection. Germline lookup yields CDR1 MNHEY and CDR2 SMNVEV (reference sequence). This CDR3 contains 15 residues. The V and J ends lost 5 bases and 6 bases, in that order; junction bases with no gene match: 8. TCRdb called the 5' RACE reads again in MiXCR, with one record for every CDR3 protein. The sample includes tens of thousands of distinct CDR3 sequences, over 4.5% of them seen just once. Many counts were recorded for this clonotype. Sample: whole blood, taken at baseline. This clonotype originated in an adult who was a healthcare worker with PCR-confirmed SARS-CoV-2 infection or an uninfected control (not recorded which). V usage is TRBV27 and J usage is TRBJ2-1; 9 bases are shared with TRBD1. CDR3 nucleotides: TGTGCCAGCAGTCCGCAGGGACAGGGAAGCAATGAGCAGTTCTTC. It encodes CASSPQGQGSNEQFF.